The 31 T cell receptor beta chains reported below all come from one sample, sequenced in a study of cytomegalovirus exposure and HLA in healthy donors. Produced via immunoSEQ multiplex PCR; TCRdb's table is partial and in-frame only. In the table there are 150,000 or so clones, around four fifths of which are singletons. The sample taken for sequencing was PBMCs. The receptors shown here come from a man aged 25 to 40 in good health and CMV-seropositive.

V gene TRBV15 combines with J gene TRBJ2-5; 8 nucleotides match TRBD2. With V trimmed by 2 bases and J by 2 bases, 10 bases remained unmatched. The CDR3 is 17 amino acids. Germline CDR1 and CDR2: LNHNV and YYDKDF (reference sequence). The CDR3 coding sequence is TGTGCCACCAGCAGATATGGACGGGGGGGAACACAAGAGACCCAGTACTTC. Its protein product is CATSRYGRGGTQETQYF.

The chain is built from TRBV10-3 and TRBJ1-2; D unresolved. The germline V gene encodes CDR1 ENHRY and CDR2 SYGVKD. The CDR3 has 14 amino acids. The germline V and J ends were trimmed by 0 bases and 2 bases, with 7 bases remaining between them. This CDR3 is CAISESAENYGYTF. The DNA of the CDR3 is TGTGCCATCAGTGAGTCGGCGGAGAACTATGGCTACACCTTC.

The chain uses TRBV7-9 and TRBJ1-5, with D possibly being TRBD1 (5 bases). This CDR3 region has 15 residues. CDR1 is SEHNR and CDR2 is FQNEAQ in the germline V gene (reference sequence). Trimming took off 1 base at V and 0 bases at J, with 7 bases between the two ends. The CDR3 reads CASSLEGYSNQPQHF. In DNA, the CDR3 is TGTGCCAGCAGCTTAGAGGGGTATAGCAATCAGCCCCAGCATTTT.

This clone was recorded once. The chain joins TRBV7-6 to TRBJ1-1; unclear D gene. Germline CDR1 SGHVS, CDR2 FNYEAQ. Trimming removed 1 base from V and 1 base from J, with 16 bases in between. The CDR3 length is 17 residues. As DNA, the CDR3 is TGTGCCAGCAGCTTAGTGTACCCGGGAAGGACGAACACTGAAGCTTTCTTT. Translating it yields CASSLVYPGRTNTEAFF.

This clone was seen repeatedly, ten times or more. This chain's CDR3 is CASSLGSGDTGNTIYF. CDR3 DNA sequence: TGTGCCAGCAGCTTGGGATCCGGGGATACAGGAAACACCATATATTTT. The V and J genes are TRBV7-9 and TRBJ1-3; unclear D gene. Germline V gives CDR1 SEHNR, CDR2 FQNEAQ (reference sequence). This CDR3 region has 16 residues. Between the trimmed V and J ends, which lost 3 bases and 4 bases, there was a span of 16 bases.

The J gene is TRBJ2-1, the V gene TRBV29-1, with 9 bases matching TRBD1. Germline V CDR1 and CDR2: SQVTM, ANQGSEA. The CDR3 covers 14 residues. Germline trimming cut 7 bases from V and 3 bases from J; bases unmatched to any gene: 7. CDR3: CSAGTGQNYNEQFF. CDR3 sequence (DNA): TGCAGCGCCGGGACAGGGCAAAACTACAATGAGCAGTTCTTC.

This clone was observed a few times. The chain uses TRBV4-3 and TRBJ1-1; D is ambiguous. Trimming took off 0 bases at V and 2 bases at J, with 4 bases between the two ends. CDR1 and CDR2 from the germline V gene are LGHNA and YSLEER. The CDR3 runs to 13 residues. The CDR3 DNA sequence: TGCGCCAGCAGCCAAGATCTAAACACTGAAGCTTTCTTT. It codes for CASSQDLNTEAFF.

The chain carries TRBV7-2 and TRBJ2-7; a weak D match, TRBD2 (6 bases). CDR3 length: 16 residues. Germline V CDR1 and CDR2: SGHTA, FQGNSA. Trimming took off 2 bases at V and 2 bases at J, with 16 bases between the two ends. The CDR3 nucleotides read TGTGCCAGCAGCTTATGGCCCGGGACTTCAACCTACGAGCAGTACTTC. Its protein is CASSLWPGTSTYEQYF.

The chain is built from TRBV6-6 and TRBJ2-5; 13 bases are a match to TRBD2. Germline-derived CDR1 and CDR2 are MNHNY and SVGAGI (reference sequence). The CDR3 contains 15 residues. V lost 8 bases to trimming and J lost 5 bases; unmatched junction nucleotides: 8. The CDR3 DNA reads as TGTGCCAGCGAGGGGGGACTAGCGGGGCCGGAGACCCAGTACTTC. Encoded protein: CASEGGLAGPETQYF.

The V and J genes are TRBV29-1 and TRBJ1-1, with a weak D call TRBD1 (6 bases). The CDR3 length is 14 residues. Per the germline V gene, CDR1 is SQVTM and CDR2 is ANQGSEA. Trimming shortened V by 6 bases and J by 1 base, and 15 bases separated the two germline ends. The CDR3 is CSVITGTQNTEAFF. In DNA form, the CDR3 reads TGCAGCGTGATAACCGGGACACAGAACACTGAAGCTTTCTTT. The complete variable domain, with remaining parts taken from reference TRBV29-1 and TRBJ1-1, reads SAVISQKPSRDICQRGTSLTIQCQVDSQVTMMFWYRQQPGQSLTLIATANQGSEATYESGFVIDKFPISRPNLTFSTLTVSNMSPEDSSIYLCSVITGTQNTEAFFGQGTRLTVV.

The V call is TRBV6-1, the J call TRBJ2-2; D call uncertain. There are 12 residues in the CDR3. V lost 7 bases, J lost 5 bases, and 8 bases lay in between. Germline V lookup: CDR1 MNHNS, CDR2 SASEGT. The CDR3 is CASKTGTGELFF. In DNA, the CDR3 is TGTGCCAGCAAAACGGGTACCGGGGAGCTGTTTTTT.

The rearrangement links TRBV6-5 to TRBJ1-2; 9 nucleotides agree with TRBD1. Trimming at V came to 2 bases and at J to 4 bases, leaving 8 bases not matched to a gene. The length of the CDR3 is 16 residues. CDR1 MNHEY and CDR2 SVGAGI come from the germline V gene. This chain's CDR3 is CASSYPYGTGFYGYTF. The CDR3 nucleotides are TGTGCCAGCAGTTACCCGTACGGGACAGGGTTCTATGGCTACACCTTC.

This chain uses TRBV19 with TRBJ2-7; 7 bases are a match to TRBD1. The CDR3 covers 14 residues. Looked up from germline, CDR1 is LNHDA and CDR2 is SQIVND (reference sequence). V lost 5 bases to trimming and J lost 3 bases; unmatched junction nucleotides: 7. As DNA, the CDR3 is TGTGCCAGTAGTCTTCCTGGGGACAGCTACGAGCAGTACTTC. Residues: CASSLPGDSYEQYF.

This chain connects TRBV6-6 to TRBJ1-5; 7 nucleotides align to TRBD1. The CDR3 runs 16 residues. The V gene's germline CDR1 is MNHNY and CDR2 SVGAGI (reference sequence). V shed 6 bases and J 1 base; nucleotides not matched to a gene: 9. The CDR3 reads CASSQRQGGSNQPQHF. In nucleotides, the CDR3 is TGTGCCAGCAGCCAAAGACAGGGAGGAAGCAATCAGCCCCAGCATTTT.

V and J are TRBV5-1 and TRBJ1-2; D might be TRBD1 (6 bases). Germline V gene lookup returns CDR1 SGHRS and CDR2 YFSETQ. This CDR3 comprises 15 residues. Trimming left V 0 bases short and J 3 bases short, with 12 bases between. The CDR3 nucleotides read TGCGCCAGCAGCTTGGTGCCAGGGGATTACTATGGCTACACCTTC. This encodes CASSLVPGDYYGYTF.

In nucleotides, the CDR3 is TGTGCCTGGAACGACAGGGGGATCTACGAGCAGTACTTC. This translates into CAWNDRGIYEQYF. The chain carries TRBV30 and TRBJ2-7, with 9 nucleotides matching TRBD1. Germline CDR1 GTSNPN, CDR2 SVGIG (reference sequence). V lost 4 bases, J lost 3 bases, and 4 bases stayed unmatched. CDR3 size: 13 residues.

This chain uses TRBV27 with TRBJ2-5; 8 positions match TRBD1. The CDR3 is made up of 15 amino acids. Germline CDR1 is MNHEY and CDR2 is SMNVEV (reference sequence). V was clipped by 6 bases and J by 2 bases; unmatched bases: 8. The DNA for the CDR3 is TGTGCCAGCAGGTCAGGGGGCCCGGGGCAAGAGACCCAGTACTTC. Protein: CASRSGGPGQETQYF.

The CDR3 loop reads CASSYSRGGIGNTIYF. The DNA for the CDR3 is TGTGCCAGCAGTTACTCGAGAGGAGGGATTGGAAACACCATATATTTT. V usage is TRBV6-5 and J usage is TRBJ1-3; no clear D gene. Germline V lookup: CDR1 MNHEY, CDR2 SVGAGI. Between the trimmed V and J ends, which lost 0 bases and 3 bases, there was a span of 12 bases. This CDR3 is built from 16 residues.

The CDR3 DNA follows: TGCGCCAGCAGCTTGGATTGGGGAGTCGGCACAGATACGCAGTATTTT. It codes for CASSLDWGVGTDTQYF. The chain couples TRBV5-1 to TRBJ2-3; D may be TRBD2 (5 bases). CDR1 and CDR2 (germline): SGHRS, YFSETQ. The CDR3 extends over 16 amino acids. V lost 0 bases, J lost 1 base, and 12 bases lay in between.

The chain joins TRBV11-2 to TRBJ2-3; 7 nucleotides match TRBD2. The CDR3 contains 15 residues. Germline V lookup: CDR1 SGHAT, CDR2 FQNNGV. The V and J ends lost 6 bases and 6 bases, in that order; junction bases with no gene match: 12. CDR3 region: CASRGWTSEGDTQYF. The CDR3 DNA is TGTGCCAGCAGGGGGTGGACTAGTGAGGGTGATACGCAGTATTTT.

The V gene is TRBV7-9, the J gene TRBJ2-5; D is undetermined. The germline V gene has CDR1 SEHNR and CDR2 FQNEAQ (reference sequence). Trimming took 8 bases from V and 1 from J, leaving 11 bases between them. CDR3 size: 13 residues. The CDR3 is CASAEHPQETQYF. The CDR3 DNA reads as TGTGCCAGCGCTGAACACCCCCAAGAGACCCAGTACTTC.

This clone was seen ten or more times. The chain links TRBV6-1 to TRBJ2-7; the D gene is possibly TRBD1 (6 bases). Germline V gene data show CDR1 as MNHNS and CDR2 as SASEGT. V lost 8 bases to trimming and J lost 3 bases, with 11 bases between them. This CDR3 is built from 12 residues. The CDR3 DNA is TGTGCCAGCCGACAGGCATTCTACGAGCAGTACTTC. It specifies CASRQAFYEQYF.

The J gene is TRBJ2-1, the V gene TRBV14; maybe TRBD2 (5 bases). CDR1 is SGHDN and CDR2 is FVKESK in the germline V gene. The CDR3 spans 18 residues. V was cut by 0 bases and J by 5 bases, with 20 bases left in between. The CDR3 loop is CASSQDRGSVLRNNEQFF. The CDR3 coding sequence is TGTGCCAGCAGCCAAGATCGGGGTTCGGTTTTGCGGAACAATGAGCAGTTCTTC.

The chain has TRBV13 and TRBJ1-5; D uncertain. This CDR3 comprises 14 residues. V was pared by 0 bases and J by 5 bases, with 8 bases between. Germline V gene lookup returns CDR1 PRHDT and CDR2 FYEKMQ (reference sequence). DNA of the CDR3: TGTGCCAGCAGCTTAGGTCAGGATCATCAGCCCCAGCATTTT. Amino acids: CASSLGQDHQPQHF.

The chain employs TRBV9 and TRBJ2-2, with TRBD2 matching over 9 bases. This CDR3 region has 20 residues. CDR1 is SGDLS, CDR2 YYNGEE, per germline. V was clipped by 0 bases and J by 4 bases; unmatched bases: 16. The CDR3 nucleotides read TGTGCCAGCAGCGTAGCTACAGAGGGGGAACTAGCGGGTTCCACCGGGGAGCTGTTTTTT. It specifies CASSVATEGELAGSTGELFF.

The chain is built from TRBV5-1 and TRBJ1-6; a weak D match, TRBD1 (5 bases). This CDR3 comprises 14 residues. Germline V gives CDR1 SGHRS, CDR2 YFSETQ. The V end lost 1 base, the J end lost 8 bases, and 10 bases lay between the germline ends. This chain's CDR3 is CASSLRRADSPLHF. CDR3 sequence (DNA): TGCGCCAGCAGCTTGCGCAGGGCGGATTCACCCCTCCACTTT.

V is TRBV19 and J is TRBJ2-1, with 8 bases lining up with TRBD2. With V trimmed by 1 base and J by 2 bases, 13 bases remained unmatched. The CDR3 length is 19 residues. Germline assignment: CDR1 LNHDA and CDR2 SQIVND (reference sequence). CDR3 sequence reads: CASSIAPRGAGGTYNEQFF. The CDR3 DNA reads as TGTGCCAGTAGTATAGCCCCTAGGGGCGCGGGGGGAACCTACAATGAGCAGTTCTTC.

The chain employs TRBV14 and TRBJ2-3; TRBD1 agrees at 7 bases. The CDR3 runs to 13 residues. Germline V gene data show CDR1 as SGHDN and CDR2 as FVKESK. Trimming removed 6 bases from V and 2 bases from J; junction bases left unmatched: 2. CDR3: CASRDRLTDTQYF. The CDR3 coding sequence is TGTGCCAGCAGGGACAGGCTCACAGATACGCAGTATTTT.

The genes are TRBV25-1 and TRBJ1-4; TRBD1 matches 7 bases. Germline CDR1 and CDR2: MGHDK and SYGVNS. CDR3 length equals 14 residues. Trimming at V came to 6 bases and at J to 7 bases, leaving 8 bases not matched to a gene. The CDR3 loop reads CASSYRGNGEKLFF. The CDR3 nucleotides are TGTGCCAGCAGCTACAGGGGTAACGGTGAAAAACTGTTTTTT.

V gene TRBV27 combines with J gene TRBJ1-6, with no clear D. The V and J ends lost 8 bases and 0 bases respectively, with 14 bases between them. The CDR3 extends over 16 amino acids. From germline, CDR1 is MNHEY and CDR2 SMNVEV (reference sequence). CDR3 protein: CASAGSRSSYNSPLHF. The CDR3 DNA reads TGTGCCAGCGCTGGCTCAAGGAGCTCCTATAATTCACCCCTCCACTTT.

The chain links TRBV7-9 to TRBJ2-5, with 8 positions matching TRBD1. Germline V gene lookup returns CDR1 SEHNR and CDR2 FQNEAQ (reference sequence). The CDR3 has 14 residues. V lost 5 bases and J lost 2; bases outside the gene matches: 4. CDR3: CASSIGQGQETQYF. In DNA form, the CDR3 reads TGTGCCAGCAGCATTGGACAGGGACAAGAGACCCAGTACTTC.